Below, 12 T cell receptor beta chains from the same sample are listed, as sequenced in a study of tumor-infiltrating lymphocytes in primary liver carcinoma. RNA was extracted from whole blood without cell sorting, alongside germline DNA. TCR beta cDNA was reverse-transcribed from around 0.55 ug of total RNA. The reaction used a constant-region primer and ProtoScript II reverse transcriptase. What produced the TCR beta libraries was three nested multiplex PCR rounds using slightly modified ARM-PCR. TRBV1-TRBV30 forward primers paired with a C-beta reverse primer were used in the first two PCR rounds, which ran approximately 10 cycles each. From the multiplex PCR reads, TCRdb called clonotypes with MiXCR, one entry per CDR3 protein. The data contain almost 200,000 distinct CDR3 sequences, roughly 61% of them singletons. Sequenced input: peripheral blood. The receptors derive from a woman between 55 and 75 years old with primary liver carcinoma and hepatitis B virus infection.

Notes on this clonotype: The CDR3 ends on some other residue instead of the conserved phenylalanine or tryptophan, so this is likely a read error. The rearrangement joins TRBV6-2 or TRBV6-3 to TRBJ2-1; TRBD2 matches at 16 bases. The CDR3 extends over 16 amino acids. Unmatched junction bases numbered 5, after V lost 5 bases and J lost 7 bases. Looked up from germline, CDR1 is MNHEY and CDR2 is SVGEGT. Here the CDR3 reads CASSPRGLAGGNEQFL. The DNA for the CDR3 is TGTGCCAGCAGTCCCCGGGGACTAGCGGGAGGGAATGAGCAGTTCTTA.

As regards this clonotype: One end of the junction is discordant with germline, which a read error may explain. This chain joins TRBV11-1 and TRBJ2-7; TRBD2 aligns across 11 bases. Germline-derived CDR1 and CDR2 are SGHAT and FQDESV (reference sequence). The CDR3 length is 15 residues. The CDR3 loop reads CVSSPGTSGLVEQYF. The CDR3 nucleotides are TGTGTCAGCAGCCCGGGGACTAGCGGCCTCGTGGAGCAGTACTTC.

With respect to this clonotype: A read error may explain this, as a much larger clone is one base away. This chain links TRBV29-1 with TRBJ2-7; D is ambiguous. Germline CDR1 and CDR2: SQVTM and ANQGSEA. Trimming cost V 1 base and J 5 bases, with 6 bases left between them. The CDR3 is made up of 11 amino acids. CDR3: CSVEGVHEQYF. CDR3 DNA sequence: TGCAGCGTTGAAGGGGTCCACGAGCAGTACTTC.

With regard to this clonotype: One base away lies a much larger clone, so this may be a sequencing read error. V and J are TRBV13 and TRBJ2-7; D gene uncertain. Germline V lookup: CDR1 PRHDT, CDR2 FYEKMQ (reference sequence). This CDR3 has 14 residues. Trimming removed 7 bases from V and 5 bases from J, with 18 bases in between. The CDR3 DNA is TGTGCCAGCATGAAGAAAACGGAATTAAACGAGCAGTACTTC. Translated, it gives CASMKKTELNEQYF.

On this clonotype: A much bigger clone sits one base away, suggesting this may be a read error. J is TRBJ1-3 and V is TRBV5-1, with D perhaps TRBD1 (6 bases). The CDR3 consists of 14 residues. CDR1 and CDR2 (germline): SGHRS, YFSETQ. V shed 7 bases and J shed 2 bases, with 13 bases lying between them. CDR3 sequence (DNA): TGCGCCAGCGGCCAAGGACAGCCTGGAAACACCATATATTTT. This encodes CASGQGQPGNTIYF.

This clonotype has ten or more counts. The V call is TRBV11-2, the J call TRBJ1-2, with 10 bases aligning to TRBD1. The CDR3 loop spans 16 amino acids. After removal of 1 base from V and 8 bases from J, the junction contained 10 bases not matched to a gene. Germline assignment: CDR1 SGHAT and CDR2 FQNNGV. As DNA, the CDR3 is TGTGCCAGCAGCTTAGTTCCGGGACAGGGGTTGGGCGGCTACACCTTC. Protein: CASSLVPGQGLGGYTF.

In the case of this clonotype: A much larger clone differs from this one at a single base, so this may be a read error. The rearrangement links TRBV6-1 to TRBJ2-2; possibly TRBD1 or TRBD2 for D (6 bases each). The germline V gene encodes CDR1 MNHNS and CDR2 SASEGT. CDR3 length equals 16 residues. DNA of the CDR3: TGTGCCAGCAGTGACGGGGGCCAAACTAACACCAGGGAGCTGTTTTTT. Translated, it gives CASSDGGQTNTRELFF.

Concerning this clonotype: A read error may be the cause here, since a much bigger clone is one base away. The chain carries TRBV6-1 and TRBJ2-7; 8 bases are shared with TRBD1. V was clipped by 8 bases and J by 2 bases; unmatched bases: 8. The CDR3 runs 14 residues. Germline CDR1 and CDR2: MNHNS and SASEGT. CDR3 sequence reads: CASEALGQAYEQYF. CDR3 nucleotides: TGTGCCAGCGAAGCTCTGGGACAGGCCTACGAGCAGTACTTC.

Notes on this clonotype: One end of the junction is discordant with germline, which a read error may explain. The V call is TRBV11-2, the J call TRBJ2-7; 13 bases line up with TRBD2. The CDR3 consists of 18 residues. Germline assignment: CDR1 SGHAT and CDR2 FQNNGV. The CDR3 DNA reads TGTGTCAGCAGCGGACCGGGACTAGCGGGACTCCCTGCCTACGAGCAGTACTTC. Its translation: CVSSGPGLAGLPAYEQYF.

The rearrangement uses TRBV7-8 and TRBJ1-3, with unresolved D. Germline V CDR1 and CDR2: SGHVS, FQNEAQ. The CDR3 sequence is 14 residues long. Trimming cost V 6 bases and J 0 bases, with 9 bases left between them. The CDR3 region is CASRSPVSGNTIYF. CDR3 DNA: TGTGCCAGCAGATCTCCAGTCTCTGGAAACACCATATATTTT.

The rearrangement uses TRBV11-3 and TRBJ1-4, with D hard to call. V was shortened by 5 bases and J by 13 bases, with 23 bases between the two germline ends. The length of the CDR3 is 15 residues. CDR1 is SGHNT, CDR2 YENEEA, per germline. This CDR3 is CASSPTGYGKIPLFF. CDR3 bases: TGTGCCAGCAGCCCGACCGGATACGGAAAAATACCACTGTTTTTT.

The V gene is TRBV30, the J gene TRBJ1-2; the match to TRBD1 covers 8 bases. This CDR3 region has 12 residues. Per germline, CDR1 GTSNPN and CDR2 SVGIG (reference sequence). V gave up 5 bases and J gave up 6 bases; unmatched junction bases: 5. The CDR3 reads CAWGQGWDGYTF. Here the CDR3 DNA reads TGTGCCTGGGGACAGGGATGGGATGGCTACACCTTC. Full variable domain (remainder filled in from reference TRBV30 and TRBJ1-2): SQTIHQWPATLVQPVGSPLSLECTVEGTSNPNLYWYRQAAGRGLQLLFYSVGIGQISSEVPQNLSASRPQDRQFILSSKKLLLSDSGFYLCAWGQGWDGYTFGSGTRLTVV.